This T cell receptor beta chain was sequenced in a study of blood T cell repertoires in COVID-19 (dated by TCRdb to 2018 to 2021). For context, the study as a whole: Collaborator samples came from the United States, Italy and Spain and covered acute and convalescent phases of COVID-19. The repertoires were released in a freely available public database meant as a resource for research on the immune response to SARS-CoV-2. The dataset comprised deeply sampled blood TCRbeta repertoires from subjects exposed to, actively infected with, or recovered from COVID-19. The samples were drawn from the first 160 participants of the ongoing ImmuneRACE study and from over 950 subjects provided by 6 global collaborators. Sample metadata almost always included a de-identified subject ID, COVID-19 status, age in years and sex. The material from the prospective study consisted of cDNA or gDNA derived from T cells, B-cell-depleted T cells, or PBMCs. Where available, HLA class I and class II types were taken from metadata supplied by the sample provider and were not determined by assay-based typing. The study at large found these results: The quantity of clinical and demographic metadata differed by source and by participant and was supplied without curation.

The immunoSEQ Assay, a bias-controlled multiplex PCR, was used to amplify TCRbeta CDR3 regions from genomic DNA. The authors processed their data as follows. Nucleated cell counts per sample were estimated from amplification of reference gene primers within the assay. Sequence reads were collapsed and filtered to measure the absolute abundance of every unique TCRbeta CDR3 rearrangement. For each sample, productive Simpson clonality was calculated by taking the square root of Simpson's diversity index across productive rearrangements. TCRdb obtained this table from immuneACCESS and retained in-frame rearrangements with V and J assigned. These tables miss some clones; where compared with another copy, unresolved V genes account for less than half of the shortfall, and the remainder is unexplained. The V and J calls and clone size were taken over from that table, and D and trimming were inferred from the DNA. Counted in this sample were 35,000 to 55,000 clones; 90% of them appeared once. The top ten clones comprise approximately 3% of the sample.

According to the germline V gene, CDR1 reads SQVTM and CDR2 reads ANQGSEA. V is clipped by 3 bases and J by 4 bases, and the sequence between their germline boundaries is 9 bases long. From its cysteine to its phenylalanine, the CDR3 spans 13 amino acids. The DNA shown is the 39-base CDR3, in frame from base 1. This clone was detected only once. Its antigen has not been determined. No base qualities exist here, and no much larger clone lies one base off it. Whole blood was collected in K2EDTA tubes by collaborating institutions according to the institutions' own protocols. For TCRbeta analysis, collaborator samples were shipped as frozen whole blood, as isolated PBMCs, or as DNA extracted from either sample type.

The rearranged segments are TRBV29-1 and TRBJ2-2; possibly the D gene is TRBD1, per 5 matching bases. The origin of this receptor is a man in his fifties with active COVID-19. Sequenced: peripheral blood. The CDR3 region: CSVDRGATGELFF. The DNA sequence follows: TGCAGCGTTGATCGTGGGGCCACCGGGGAGCTGTTTTTT.